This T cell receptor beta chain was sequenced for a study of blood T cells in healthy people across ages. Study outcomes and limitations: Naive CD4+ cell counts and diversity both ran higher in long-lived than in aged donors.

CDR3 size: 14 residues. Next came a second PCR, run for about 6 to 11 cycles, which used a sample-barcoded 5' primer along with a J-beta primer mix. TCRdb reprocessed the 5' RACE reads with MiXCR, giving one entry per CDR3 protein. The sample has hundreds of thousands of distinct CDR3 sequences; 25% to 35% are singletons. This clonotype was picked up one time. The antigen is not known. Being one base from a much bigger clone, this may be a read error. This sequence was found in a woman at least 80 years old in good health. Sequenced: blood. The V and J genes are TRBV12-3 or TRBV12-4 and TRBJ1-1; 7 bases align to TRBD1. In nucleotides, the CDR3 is TGTGCCGGCAGTAGGGGACAGCCATTTTTTGAAGCTTTCTTT. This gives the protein CAGSRGQPFFEAFF.